The 30 T cell receptor beta chains given below trace back to one sample, sequenced in a study of cytomegalovirus exposure and HLA in healthy donors. Vbeta (60) and Jbeta (13) primers were used in the PCR. The protocol was immunoSEQ multiplex PCR, while the TCRdb copy is restricted to in-frame clones and leaves out a portion. Counted here are 200,000 or so clones, 80% to 85% occurring once; the ten biggest clones make up approximately 6.5%. Sequenced material: PBMCs. The receptors come from a woman between 45 and 65 years old in good health and CMV-seropositive.

V is TRBV5-4 and J is TRBJ1-3, with D perhaps TRBD1 (6 bases). The CDR3 is made up of 16 amino acids. In germline, CDR1 is SGHNT, CDR2 YYREEE (reference sequence). The V end lost 4 bases, the J end lost 0 bases, and 14 bases lay between the germline ends. The CDR3 DNA sequence: TGTGCCAGCAGCCGGTCCGGGACAATCTCTGGAAACACCATATATTTT. Residues: CASSRSGTISGNTIYF.

The chain combines TRBV27 with TRBJ2-1, with 10 bases matching TRBD1. V lost 6 bases to trimming and J lost 5 bases; unmatched junction nucleotides: 4. Per germline, CDR1 MNHEY and CDR2 SMNVEV (reference sequence). The CDR3 extends over 14 amino acids. CDR3 amino acids: CASSRQGANNEQFF. As DNA, the CDR3 is TGTGCCAGCAGCAGACAGGGGGCAAACAATGAGCAGTTCTTC.

This rearrangement joins TRBV4-3 to TRBJ2-2; D is perhaps TRBD2 (6 bases). V was shortened by 0 bases and J by 0 bases, with 14 bases between the two germline ends. The CDR3 has 18 residues. The V gene's germline CDR1 is LGHNA and CDR2 YSLEER. The CDR3 reads CASSQEALATANTGELFF. DNA for the CDR3: TGCGCCAGCAGCCAAGAGGCCCTAGCGACCGCGAACACCGGGGAGCTGTTTTTT.

This clone appeared once. A read error may account for a junction end that differs from germline. V and J are TRBV7-9 and TRBJ1-4, with no clear D. Per germline, CDR1 SEHNR and CDR2 FQNEAQ (reference sequence). The CDR3 extends over 16 amino acids. The CDR3 loop is CSSSPRGPTTNEKLFF. CDR3 coding DNA: TGTTCCAGCAGCCCCAGAGGCCCAACAACTAATGAAAAACTGTTTTTT. The variable domain in full, with the rest retrieved from reference TRBV7-9 and TRBJ1-4, is DTGVSQNPRHKITKRGQNVTFRCDPISEHNRLYWYRQTLGQGPEFLTYFQNEAQLEKSRLLSDRFSAERPKGSFSTLEIQRTEQGDSAMYLCSSSPRGPTTNEKLFFGSGTQLSVL.

The chain links TRBV28 to TRBJ1-2; D possibly corresponds to TRBD1 (6 bases). Trimming removed 6 bases from V and 6 bases from J, with 14 bases in between. Per germline, CDR1 MDHEN and CDR2 SYDVKM. The CDR3 totals 13 residues. CDR3 sequence (DNA): TGTGCCAGCAGATCCAGACAGGTTGATGGCTACACCTTC. Amino acids: CASRSRQVDGYTF.

The gene calls are TRBV19 and TRBJ2-1; possibly TRBD2 for D (5 bases). CDR1 is LNHDA and CDR2 is SQIVND in the germline V gene (reference sequence). Between the trimmed V and J ends, which lost 6 bases and 0 bases, there was a span of 21 bases. The CDR3 has 18 residues. CDR3 nucleotide sequence: TGTGCCAGTAGGGTGGTTGTGGGGTCACTAGGCTCCTACAATGAGCAGTTCTTC. Translated: CASRVVVGSLGSYNEQFF. Full variable domain (missing parts from reference TRBV19 and TRBJ2-1): DGGITQSPKYLFRKEGQNVTLSCEQNLNHDAMYWYRQDPGQGLRLIYYSQIVNDFQKGDIAEGYSVSREKKESFPLTVTSAQKNPTAFYLCASRVVVGSLGSYNEQFFGPGTRLTVL.

The genes are TRBV7-8 and TRBJ1-5; D is unclear. V gave up 2 bases and J gave up 3 bases, with 5 bases separating them. Germline values: CDR1 SGHVS, CDR2 FQNEAQ. The CDR3 loop spans 13 amino acids. The CDR3 protein is CASSLTSNQPQHF. Written as DNA, the CDR3 is TGTGCCAGCAGCTTAACTTCCAATCAGCCCCAGCATTTT.

For the CDR3, the DNA is TGTGCCTGGAGTGTACAGACAGGGGTGAGCTCCTACGAGCAGTACTTC. This sequence encodes CAWSVQTGVSSYEQYF. V and J are TRBV30 and TRBJ2-7, with TRBD1 identical over 8 bases. In germline, CDR1 is GTSNPN, CDR2 SVGIG (reference sequence). There are 16 residues in the CDR3. V dropped 0 bases and J dropped 0; count of bases not matched to a gene: 7.

In its sample, this clone was seen a few times. The chain is built from TRBV2 and TRBJ2-7, with 8 bases fitting TRBD1. J was trimmed by 5 bases and V by 8 bases; bases with no gene match: 11. The V gene's germline CDR1 is SNHLY and CDR2 FYNNEI. The CDR3 is made up of 14 amino acids. The CDR3: CASLFRQGRNEQYF. CDR3 nucleotides: TGTGCCAGCCTGTTTCGACAGGGGAGGAACGAGCAGTACTTC.

J is TRBJ2-1 and V is TRBV28; maybe TRBD1 (6 bases). Germline V gene data show CDR1 as MDHEN and CDR2 as SYDVKM. This CDR3 is built from 14 residues. V lost 7 bases and J 10 bases, leaving 20 bases between the germline ends. CDR3 protein: CASTIEQGTREQFF. The CDR3 nucleotides read TGTGCCAGCACCATCGAACAGGGTACACGCGAGCAGTTCTTC.

The V and J genes are TRBV1 and TRBJ1-1; the table's TRBD1 call for D was not verified on the DNA. TRBV1 represents a pseudogene. The CDR3 consists of 14 residues. The DNA for the CDR3 is TGCACCAGCAGGAAAGACAGGTCGAACACTGAAGCTTTCTTT. Translated: CTSRKDRSNTEAFF.

There are a few counts of this clone. This rearrangement joins TRBV5-4 to TRBJ2-3; 13 bases line up with TRBD2. The CDR3 spans 17 residues. Losses at the gene ends were 6 bases for V and 4 bases for J; bases not matched to a gene: 11. The V gene's germline CDR1 is SGHNT and CDR2 YYREEE (reference sequence). CDR3 amino acids: CASTQLAGGPEADTQYF. The CDR3, as DNA: TGTGCCAGCACCCAACTAGCGGGGGGGCCTGAGGCAGATACGCAGTATTTT.

This clone occurred once. This CDR3 is also generated by other DNA sequences in the sample. This rearrangement joins TRBV6-4 to TRBJ2-3; 10 nucleotides match TRBD2. Germline CDR1 MRHNA, CDR2 SNTAGT. Trimming removed 3 bases from V and 5 bases from J; junction bases left unmatched: 8. This CDR3 has 16 residues. CDR3 residues: CASSESPLAGLDTQYF. The CDR3 nucleotides read TGTGCCAGCAGTGAATCCCCACTAGCGGGGCTAGATACGCAGTATTTT.

The J gene is TRBJ1-2, the V gene TRBV2; TRBD1 agrees at 9 bases. There are 14 residues in the CDR3. The V and J ends lost 4 bases and 4 bases, in that order; junction bases with no gene match: 4. Germline loops: CDR1 SNHLY, CDR2 FYNNEI. The CDR3 protein is CASSAGQGSYGYTF. The CDR3 DNA follows: TGTGCCAGCAGTGCTGGACAGGGGAGCTATGGCTACACCTTC.

The chain couples TRBV5-6 to TRBJ2-1; D not resolved. The CDR3 sequence is 10 residues long. Germline V lookup: CDR1 SGHDT, CDR2 YYEEEE. The V gene lost 7 bases and the J gene lost 10 bases, with 9 bases spanning the gap. The CDR3: CASVYSEQFF. The DNA for the CDR3 is TGTGCCAGCGTTTATAGCGAGCAGTTCTTC.

The chain uses TRBV6-5 and TRBJ1-6; weak D call: TRBD1 (6 bases). The CDR3 extends over 13 amino acids. Trimming pared 7 bases from V and 10 bases from J, leaving 14 bases between. CDR1 and CDR2 from the germline V gene are MNHEY and SVGAGI. The CDR3 loop reads CASTATGRSPLHF. The CDR3 bases are TGTGCCAGCACCGCTACAGGGAGATCACCCCTCCACTTT.

Here the CDR3 reads CASSLSGTGTNEQYF. In DNA form, the CDR3 reads TGTGCCAGCAGTTTATCCGGGACGGGGACTAACGAGCAGTACTTC. J is TRBJ2-7 and V is TRBV28; 7 positions match TRBD2. Per germline, CDR1 MDHEN and CDR2 SYDVKM. The V gene end was trimmed by 1 base and the J gene end by 5 bases; junction bases not matched to a gene: 8. The CDR3 length is 15 residues.

The rearrangement uses TRBV28 and TRBJ1-4, with D tentatively TRBD1 (5 bases). Germline values: CDR1 MDHEN, CDR2 SYDVKM. The V gene lost 11 bases and the J gene lost 0 bases, with 10 bases spanning the gap. CDR3 length equals 13 residues. In DNA form, the CDR3 reads TGTGCCGGAACAGGTGCAACTAATGAAAAACTGTTTTTT. It specifies CAGTGATNEKLFF. The full variable domain, completed using reference TRBV28 and TRBJ1-4, is DVKVTQSSRYLVKRTGEKVFLECVQDMDHENMFWYRQDPGLGLRLIYFSYDVKMKEKGDIPEGYSVSREKKERFSLILESASTNQTSMYLCAGTGATNEKLFFGSGTQLSVL.

This clone was seen only a few times. Its ends do not fully match the called genes, so a read error is possible. This sequence joins TRBV30 and TRBJ2-4, with 10 bases fitting TRBD2. CDR1 and CDR2 from the germline V gene are GTSNPN and SVGIG (reference sequence). CDR3 length: 14 residues. CDR3 amino acids: CAWRPGAGGNSQYF. In DNA form, the CDR3 reads TGTGCCTGGAGGCCCGGAGCGGGAGGGAACAGTCAGTACTTC.

The rearrangement links TRBV19 to TRBJ2-2; 10 bases fit TRBD2. The germline V gene has CDR1 LNHDA and CDR2 SQIVND (reference sequence). V gave up 5 bases and J gave up 7 bases; unmatched junction bases: 10. The CDR3 has 16 amino acids. Here the CDR3 reads CASSPTSGELSGELFF. As DNA, the CDR3 is TGTGCCAGTAGTCCCACTAGCGGGGAACTTAGCGGGGAGCTGTTTTTT.

The genes are TRBV28 and TRBJ2-1; TRBD2 agrees at 9 bases. The germline CDR1 and CDR2 sequences are MDHEN and SYDVKM. V gave up 3 bases and J gave up 6 bases; unmatched junction bases: 9. This CDR3 has 16 amino acids. CDR3 loop: CASSFPAGGRSNEQFF. In nucleotides, the CDR3 is TGTGCCAGCAGTTTCCCTGCGGGAGGGAGAAGCAATGAGCAGTTCTTC.

This clone has more than one count but fewer than ten. The chain couples TRBV18 to TRBJ2-5; D not resolved. V shed 1 base and J shed 2 bases, with 8 bases lying between them. The CDR3 length is 14 residues. CDR1 is KGHSH, CDR2 LQKENI, per germline. In nucleotides, the CDR3 is TGTGCCAGCTCACCACGAGACAAACAAGAGACCCAGTACTTC. Amino acids: CASSPRDKQETQYF. Filled out from reference TRBV18 and TRBJ2-5, the complete variable domain reads NAGVMQNPRHLVRRRGQEARLRCSPMKGHSHVYWYRQLPEEGLKFMVYLQKENIIDESGMPKERFSAEFPKEGPSILRIQQVVRGDSAAYFCASSPRDKQETQYFGPGTRLLVL.

The chain combines TRBV27 with TRBJ1-6, with a tentative D call TRBD1 (5 bases). V shed 5 bases and J shed 10 bases, with 18 bases lying between them. The CDR3 has 15 amino acids. Germline-derived CDR1 and CDR2 are MNHEY and SMNVEV (reference sequence). The CDR3 coding sequence is TGTGCCAGCAGTCCCCCGGCGGGACTCAAATCACCCCTCCACTTT. This gives the protein CASSPPAGLKSPLHF.

The chain employs TRBV27 and TRBJ2-7; the match to TRBD2 covers 8 bases. Germline CDR1 and CDR2: MNHEY and SMNVEV (reference sequence). Germline trimming cut 3 bases from V and 2 bases from J; bases unmatched to any gene: 6. The length of the CDR3 is 15 residues. This CDR3 is CASSLAGGLTYEQYF. The DNA for the CDR3 is TGTGCCAGCAGTTTGGCGGGGGGCCTTACCTACGAGCAGTACTTC.

The CDR3 is CASTHRGDTQYF. The CDR3, as DNA: TGTGCCAGCACCCACAGGGGTGATACGCAGTATTTT. The chain has TRBV28 and TRBJ2-3; 7 bases are a match to TRBD1. Germline trimming cut 7 bases from V and 6 bases from J; bases unmatched to any gene: 4. CDR3 length: 12 amino acids. Per the germline V gene, CDR1 is MDHEN and CDR2 is SYDVKM.

The chain carries TRBV27 and TRBJ1-4; 7 nucleotides agree with TRBD1. This CDR3 spans 14 amino acids. Trimming cost V 3 bases and J 5 bases; bases outside gene matches: 3. Germline V gene sequence: CDR1 MNHEY, CDR2 SMNVEV (reference sequence). The CDR3 spells CASSFRDSNEKLFF. DNA for the CDR3: TGTGCCAGCAGTTTCCGGGACAGCAATGAAAAACTGTTTTTT. Full variable domain (remainder filled in from reference TRBV27 and TRBJ1-4): EAQVTQNPRYLITVTGKKLTVTCSQNMNHEYMSWYRQDPGLGLRQIYYSMNVEVTDKGDVPEGYKVSRKEKRNFPLILESPSPNQTSLYFCASSFRDSNEKLFFGSGTQLSVL.

J is TRBJ2-3 and V is TRBV5-1, with 8 bases identical to TRBD1. CDR1 is SGHRS and CDR2 is YFSETQ in the germline V gene. The ends lost 1 base at V and 3 bases at J; junction bases unmatched: 4. CDR3 length: 15 amino acids. The CDR3 DNA is TGCGCCAGCAGCTTGTCTACAGGGGGAACAGATACGCAGTATTTT. Protein product: CASSLSTGGTDTQYF.

The V gene is TRBV5-4, the J gene TRBJ2-2; TRBD2 is a possible D gene (6 bases). This CDR3 spans 14 amino acids. Trimming took off 0 bases at V and 6 bases at J, with 9 bases between the two ends. The germline gives CDR1 SGHNT, CDR2 YYREEE (reference sequence). As DNA, the CDR3 is TGTGCCAGCAGCTTGGGGTGGGGGGCCGGGGAGCTGTTTTTT. It is translated as CASSLGWGAGELFF.

This clone was observed a few times. The sample carries other DNA sequences with the same CDR3. The chain carries TRBV5-1 and TRBJ1-1; no reliable D call. The V end was cut by 1 base, the J end by 0 bases, with 7 bases between. This CDR3 contains 14 residues. The germline V gene has CDR1 SGHRS and CDR2 YFSETQ. The CDR3 DNA sequence: TGCGCCAGCAGCTTGACGGGAATGAACACTGAAGCTTTCTTT. Translating gives CASSLTGMNTEAFF.

The chain has TRBV11-3 and TRBJ2-6, with D unresolved. The CDR3 covers 14 residues. V gave up 2 bases and J gave up 2 bases, with 4 bases separating them. Germline V gene lookup returns CDR1 SGHNT and CDR2 YENEEA. The CDR3 DNA follows: TGTGCCAGCAGCTTACATGCTGGGGCCAACGTCCTGACTTTC. It encodes CASSLHAGANVLTF.